The 26 T cell receptor beta chains below were found in one sample sequenced in a study of monozygotic twins with cystic fibrosis. Using immunoSEQ multiplex PCR, the repertoire was profiled, and TCRdb retains in-frame clones only, with some absent. The table shows 36,000 or so clones, with about 93% occurring only once. The sequenced sample was blood. These receptors all come from a boy between 2 and 10 years old with cystic fibrosis.

The J gene is TRBJ2-5, the V gene TRBV6-5; D is unresolved. V was cut by 6 bases and J by 0 bases, with 11 bases left in between. The CDR3 has 14 amino acids. The germline V gene encodes CDR1 MNHEY and CDR2 SVGAGI. DNA of the CDR3: TGTGCCAGCAGCCTCCAGGCGGACCAAGAGACCCAGTACTTC. Protein: CASSLQADQETQYF.

V usage is TRBV7-3 and J usage is TRBJ2-3; the D gene is possibly TRBD1 (5 bases). Germline V gene sequence: CDR1 SGHTA, CDR2 FQGTGA. The ends were cut back, 5 bases at V and 4 bases at J, with 13 bases in the middle. The CDR3 is 14 amino acids. The CDR3 DNA follows: TGTGCCAGCAGCCTTGGGGCCCATGCAGATACGCAGTATTTT. Translated, it gives CASSLGAHADTQYF.

The chain has TRBV28 and TRBJ1-4; possibly TRBD1 for D (6 bases). The CDR3 runs 14 residues. Per germline, CDR1 MDHEN and CDR2 SYDVKM. With 1 base removed from V and 7 bases from J, the gap between germline ends came to 10 bases. CDR3 loop: CASSLSGELEKLFF. The CDR3 DNA is TGTGCCAGCAGTTTATCAGGGGAGCTTGAAAAACTGTTTTTT.

V and J are TRBV5-1 and TRBJ1-1; no firm D call. CDR3 length: 13 residues. Germline CDR1 SGHRS, CDR2 YFSETQ. Trimming took off 2 bases at V and 5 bases at J, with 10 bases between the two ends. CDR3 sequence: CASSFGVATEAFF. CDR3 nucleotides: TGCGCCAGCAGCTTTGGGGTTGCGACTGAAGCTTTCTTT. Filled out from reference TRBV5-1 and TRBJ1-1, the complete variable domain reads KAGVTQTPRYLIKTRGQQVTLSCSPISGHRSVSWYQQTPGQGLQFLFEYFSETQRNKGNFPGRFSGRQFSNSRSEMNVSTLELGDSALYLCASSFGVATEAFFGQGTRLTVV.

The chain employs TRBV2 and TRBJ2-5; the match to TRBD2 covers 7 bases. Trimming took 8 bases from V and 3 from J; bases not matched to a gene: 3. CDR1 SNHLY and CDR2 FYNNEI come from the germline V gene. The length of the CDR3 is 12 residues. The DNA of the CDR3 is TGTGCCAGCGTGGGGGGGGAAGAGACCCAGTACTTC. This translates into CASVGGEETQYF.

This clone was observed once. V usage is TRBV18 and J usage is TRBJ1-4; 9 bases align to TRBD1. Germline V gives CDR1 KGHSH, CDR2 LQKENI. There are 15 residues in the CDR3. V dropped 5 bases and J dropped 7; count of bases not matched to a gene: 8. CDR3 protein: CASSTRQGESEKLFF. As DNA, the CDR3 is TGTGCCAGCTCAACGCGACAGGGGGAAAGTGAAAAACTGTTTTTT.

The J gene is TRBJ1-2, the V gene TRBV7-9; D is undetermined. This CDR3 comprises 15 residues. Germline assignment: CDR1 SEHNR and CDR2 FQNEAQ (reference sequence). V was cut by 1 base and J by 7 bases, with 16 bases left in between. CDR3 nucleotide sequence: TGTGCCAGCAGCTTAGATACCGGGTCCATCGGTGGCTACACCTTC. The encoded protein is CASSLDTGSIGGYTF.

The chain uses TRBV7-3 and TRBJ2-3; tentative D call: TRBD2 (6 bases). The CDR3 consists of 14 residues. The germline V and J ends were trimmed by 1 base and 1 base, with 6 bases remaining between them. Germline V gene lookup returns CDR1 SGHTA and CDR2 FQGTGA. CDR3 bases: TGTGCCAGCAGCTTAAGCGGGGGCACAGATACGCAGTATTTT. Protein: CASSLSGGTDTQYF.

In this sample, this clone turned up a few times. The chain links TRBV2 to TRBJ1-2; 7 bases match TRBD1. Germline V gene data show CDR1 as SNHLY and CDR2 as FYNNEI. The V and J ends lost 5 bases and 8 bases, in that order; junction bases with no gene match: 8. The CDR3 consists of 13 residues. The CDR3 protein is CASSNHRGPGYTF. In nucleotides, the CDR3 is TGTGCCAGCAGTAACCACAGGGGACCCGGCTACACCTTC.

V usage is TRBV6-6 and J usage is TRBJ2-3, with TRBD2 matching over 10 bases. The V segment lost 8 bases and the J segment 7 bases; nucleotides outside the gene matches: 12. The CDR3 extends over 15 amino acids. Germline loops: CDR1 MNHNY, CDR2 SVGAGI (reference sequence). The CDR3 sequence is CASAKGGLALNTQYF. The CDR3, as DNA: TGTGCCAGCGCCAAAGGGGGACTAGCGTTGAATACGCAGTATTTT.

The chain combines TRBV9 with TRBJ2-2; tentatively, D is TRBD2 (6 bases). V lost 4 bases and J lost 4, with 14 bases in between. Per the germline V gene, CDR1 is SGDLS and CDR2 is YYNGEE. CDR3 length equals 15 residues. The CDR3 bases are TGTGCCAGCAGCACGGGGGATAGGCTCACCGGGGAGCTGTTTTTT. Translating gives CASSTGDRLTGELFF.

The genes are TRBV7-8 and TRBJ2-7; 7 nucleotides match TRBD1. The V gene's germline CDR1 is SGHVS and CDR2 FQNEAQ. The CDR3 is made up of 16 amino acids. Unmatched junction bases numbered 11, after V lost 4 bases and J lost 2 bases. The CDR3 is CASSSLGGTATYEQYF. The CDR3 bases are TGTGCCAGCAGCTCCCTTGGTGGGACAGCTACCTACGAGCAGTACTTC.

This chain joins TRBV13 and TRBJ2-2; D gene uncertain. V was clipped by 7 bases and J by 4 bases, with 16 bases between them. The germline CDR1 and CDR2 sequences are PRHDT and FYEKMQ (reference sequence). The CDR3 loop spans 15 amino acids. CDR3 nucleotides: TGTGCCAGCAACCCCCTCCAAGCCTCCACCGGGGAGCTGTTTTTT. Residues: CASNPLQASTGELFF.

This chain joins TRBV4-1 and TRBJ2-7; 8 bases line up with TRBD1. The CDR3 has 15 amino acids. Germline V gene sequence: CDR1 MGHRA, CDR2 YSYEKL. J was trimmed by 0 bases and V by 0 bases; bases with no gene match: 1. CDR3 protein: CASSQDRGPSYEQYF. In nucleotides, the CDR3 is TGCGCCAGCAGCCAAGACAGGGGGCCCTCCTACGAGCAGTACTTC.

The chain has TRBV7-9 and TRBJ2-7; 7 nucleotides line up with TRBD2. This CDR3 comprises 18 residues. The V gene end was trimmed by 1 base and the J gene end by 4 bases; junction bases not matched to a gene: 16. Germline CDR1 reads SEHNR; CDR2 reads FQNEAQ (reference sequence). CDR3 in DNA: TGTGCCAGCAGCTTAGACCGCCCGGGTAGCGGGCCCGAGTACGAGCAGTACTTC. This gives the protein CASSLDRPGSGPEYEQYF. Full variable domain (rest looked up from reference TRBV7-9 and TRBJ2-7): DTGVSQNPRHKITKRGQNVTFRCDPISEHNRLYWYRQTLGQGPEFLTYFQNEAQLEKSRLLSDRFSAERPKGSFSTLEIQRTEQGDSAMYLCASSLDRPGSGPEYEQYFGPGTRLTVT.

DNA of the CDR3: TGTGCCAGCACCTCAGAGGGGGGGGGCAACAATGAGCAGTTCTTC. Translation: CASTSEGGGNNEQFF. The rearrangement uses TRBV9 and TRBJ2-1; D might be TRBD2 (7 bases). Trimming left V 6 bases short and J 5 bases short, with 18 bases between. Germline CDR1 SGDLS, CDR2 YYNGEE. The CDR3 covers 15 residues.

The chain carries TRBV6-6 and TRBJ2-6, with no clear D. Per germline, CDR1 MNHNY and CDR2 SVGAGI (reference sequence). The CDR3 contains 16 residues. The ends were cut back, 7 bases at V and 0 bases at J, with 13 bases in the middle. Here the CDR3 reads CASTRRKPSGANVLTF. The CDR3 bases are TGTGCCAGCACTCGGCGGAAGCCCTCTGGGGCCAACGTCCTGACTTTC.

The genes are TRBV5-1 and TRBJ2-1; TRBD2 agrees at 9 bases. The germline gives CDR1 SGHRS, CDR2 YFSETQ. J lost 6 bases, V lost 5 bases, and 6 bases had no gene match. CDR3 size: 14 residues. The CDR3 here is CASSGGGAVNEQFF. The CDR3 DNA is TGCGCCAGCAGTGGCGGGGGGGCCGTCAATGAGCAGTTCTTC.

The chain employs TRBV27 and TRBJ2-7; the match to TRBD1 covers 10 bases. The CDR3 is made up of 14 amino acids. Germline V gene lookup returns CDR1 MNHEY and CDR2 SMNVEV (reference sequence). The V and J ends lost 3 bases and 11 bases, in that order; junction bases with no gene match: 10. CDR3 sequence (DNA): TGTGCCAGCAGTTTCCTCAACCGTGGGACAGGGGAGTACTTC. Residues: CASSFLNRGTGEYF.

In DNA form, the CDR3 reads TGTGCCAGCAGCTCCACAGGGTACTCCTACAATGAGCAGTTCTTC. Protein sequence: CASSSTGYSYNEQFF. This sequence joins TRBV7-6 and TRBJ2-1; D is possibly TRBD1 (6 bases). V was shortened by 4 bases and J by 0 bases, with 10 bases between the two germline ends. The CDR3 runs to 15 residues. Germline-derived CDR1 and CDR2 are SGHVS and FNYEAQ.

The V gene is TRBV7-3, the J gene TRBJ1-1; D is uncertain. Germline CDR1 and CDR2: SGHTA and FQGTGA. With 5 bases removed from V and 0 bases from J, the gap between germline ends came to 13 bases. CDR3 size: 15 residues. In nucleotides, the CDR3 is TGTGCCAGCAGCCTTGGGTCCAGATTGAACACTGAAGCTTTCTTT. Translated: CASSLGSRLNTEAFF.

This chain joins TRBV6-6 and TRBJ1-6; tentatively, D is TRBD1 (5 bases). Germline V gene lookup returns CDR1 MNHNY and CDR2 SVGAGI (reference sequence). Trimming removed 0 bases from V and 7 bases from J, with 10 bases in between. CDR3 length equals 15 residues. CDR3 in amino acids: CASSYSGTGNSPLHF. CDR3 DNA: TGTGCCAGCAGTTACTCCGGGACTGGCAATTCACCCCTCCACTTT.

The V and J genes are TRBV7-9 and TRBJ2-3; 9 bases map to TRBD2. Germline V gene lookup returns CDR1 SEHNR and CDR2 FQNEAQ (reference sequence). The CDR3 runs to 17 residues. With 5 bases clipped from V and 1 base from J, the junction kept 10 bases outside the gene matches. The CDR3 sequence: CASSPMVRLAGTDTQYF. The CDR3 nucleotides read TGTGCCAGCAGCCCCATGGTAAGACTAGCGGGCACAGATACGCAGTATTTT. Variable domain in full (rest from reference TRBV7-9 and TRBJ2-3): DTGVSQNPRHKITKRGQNVTFRCDPISEHNRLYWYRQTLGQGPEFLTYFQNEAQLEKSRLLSDRFSAERPKGSFSTLEIQRTEQGDSAMYLCASSPMVRLAGTDTQYFGPGTRLTVL.

For the CDR3, the DNA is TGTGCCAGCAGTTACTCGAGAGGGGAGGGAAACACTGAAGCTTTCTTT. Its protein product is CASSYSRGEGNTEAFF. This chain uses TRBV6-5 with TRBJ1-1; possibly TRBD1 for D (5 bases). The CDR3 length is 16 residues. Per the germline V gene, CDR1 is MNHEY and CDR2 is SVGAGI. Trimming left V 0 bases short and J 2 bases short, with 13 bases between.

The chain links TRBV5-1 to TRBJ1-1; 7 bases align to TRBD1. The CDR3 is 12 amino acids. Germline V gene sequence: CDR1 SGHRS, CDR2 YFSETQ. Trimming cost V 0 bases and J 11 bases; bases outside gene matches: 4. This CDR3 is CASSLEGGNAFF. The CDR3 region has the DNA TGCGCCAGCAGCTTGGAAGGGGGCAATGCTTTCTTT.

V usage is TRBV6-4 and J usage is TRBJ2-3, with TRBD2 identical over 10 bases. Germline V gene sequence: CDR1 MRHNA, CDR2 SNTAGT. The ends lost 4 bases at V and 5 bases at J; junction bases unmatched: 6. This CDR3 is built from 15 residues. The CDR3 nucleotides are TGTGCCAGCAGTGTAAGCGGGGGGGCAGGAGATACGCAGTATTTT. It specifies CASSVSGGAGDTQYF.